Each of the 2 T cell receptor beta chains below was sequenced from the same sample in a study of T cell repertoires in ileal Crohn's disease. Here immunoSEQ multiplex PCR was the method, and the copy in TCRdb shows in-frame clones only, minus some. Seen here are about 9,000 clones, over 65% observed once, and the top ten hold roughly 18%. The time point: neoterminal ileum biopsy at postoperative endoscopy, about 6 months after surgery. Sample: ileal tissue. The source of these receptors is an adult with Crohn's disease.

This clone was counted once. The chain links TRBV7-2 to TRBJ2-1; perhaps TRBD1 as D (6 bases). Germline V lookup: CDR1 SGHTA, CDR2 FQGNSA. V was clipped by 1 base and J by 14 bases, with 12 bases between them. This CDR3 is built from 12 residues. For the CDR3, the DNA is TGTGCCAGCAGCTTAGGGAGGACAGCCAAGTTCTTC. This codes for CASSLGRTAKFF.

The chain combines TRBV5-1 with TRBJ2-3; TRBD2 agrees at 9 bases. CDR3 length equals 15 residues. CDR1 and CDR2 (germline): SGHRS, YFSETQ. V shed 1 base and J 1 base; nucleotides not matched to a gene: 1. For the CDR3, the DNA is TGCGCCAGCAGCTTGCAGCGGGGGGGCACAGATACGCAGTATTTT. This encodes CASSLQRGGTDTQYF.